The entry below gives a single T cell receptor beta chain sequence along with its context. The antigen is undetermined. The germline gives CDR1 SGHRS, CDR2 YFSETQ. The trim removed 3 bases at V and 6 bases at J, leaving 5 bases unmatched. This CDR3 comprises 13 residues. The sample is drawn from a study of CD8+ T cells in alopecia areata. Reverse transcribed after extraction, RNA yielded cDNA as the sequencing template. The table came from immunoSEQ multiplex PCR; TCRdb's copy has only in-frame clones and leaves some out. The sample yields approximately 150,000 clones, about two thirds seen once. Study conclusions and caveats: The study found TCR sharing across patients less clear than in mice, possibly for HLA reasons. Higher clonality was seen in lesional scalp than in normal scalp, especially in alopecia totalis/universalis. Scalp specimens additionally yield sequences from normal skin's resident alphabeta T cells.

This clonotype was obtained from a human donor in good health. Input material: CD8+ T cells sorted from blood. The V call is TRBV5-1, the J call TRBJ1-2, with 7 nucleotides matching TRBD1. The CDR3 is CASSSGQVDGYTF. CDR3 DNA: TGCGCCAGCAGCTCCGGACAGGTCGATGGCTACACCTTC.